Below, one T cell receptor (beta chain) is given with its context. Its antigen is as yet unknown. The data were produced by immunoSEQ multiplex PCR, yet TCRdb's version contains in-frame clones alone and is incomplete. The sample lists tens of thousands of clones; roughly nine tenths were seen once. The source of the sample is a study of PD-L1 blockade in urothelial cancer. Study context: Males with bladder-origin urothelial cancer made up twenty-five of 29 patients. Blood samples had a median of around 140,000 T cells, tens of thousands of unique TCRs, and clonality roughly 0.073. General study findings and limits: Durable-benefit patients had greater expansion of tumor-associated blood clones at 3 weeks.

The CDR3 length is 14 residues. CDR1 SGHAT and CDR2 FQNNGV come from the germline V gene. Trimming removed 5 bases from V and 5 bases from J, with 14 bases in between. The V and J genes are TRBV11-2 and TRBJ2-3, with TRBD1 as a possible D gene (6 bases). The receptor's source is a woman aged 70 to 79 with urothelial cancer. Source: PBMCs, taken around atezolizumab (anti-PD-L1) treatment. In nucleotides, the CDR3 is TGTGCCAGCAGCCCCAGGGGTGTCCTAGATACGCAGTATTTT. Amino acid sequence: CASSPRGVLDTQYF.